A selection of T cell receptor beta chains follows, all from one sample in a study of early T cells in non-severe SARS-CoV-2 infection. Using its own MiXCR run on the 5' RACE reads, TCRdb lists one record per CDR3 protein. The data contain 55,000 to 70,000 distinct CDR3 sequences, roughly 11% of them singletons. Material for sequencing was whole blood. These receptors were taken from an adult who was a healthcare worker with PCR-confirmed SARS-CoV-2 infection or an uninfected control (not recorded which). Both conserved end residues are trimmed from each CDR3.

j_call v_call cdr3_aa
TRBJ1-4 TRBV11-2 ASSFRRRGTTNEKLF
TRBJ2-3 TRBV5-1 ASSHTLTGGPDTQY
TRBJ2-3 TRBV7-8 ASTPTSVGTDTQY
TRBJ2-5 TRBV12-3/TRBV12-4 ASSLVRRDQQETQY
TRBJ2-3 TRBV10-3 AISEKTSATDTQY
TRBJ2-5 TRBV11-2 ASSPRDSQETQY
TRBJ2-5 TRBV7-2 ASSVVAGDFQETQY
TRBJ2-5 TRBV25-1 ASSENGQQGETQY
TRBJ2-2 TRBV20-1 SQESPGENEDGGELF
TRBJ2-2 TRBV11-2 ASSLDFNTGELF
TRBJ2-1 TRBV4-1 ASRSSNEQF
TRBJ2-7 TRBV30 AWKGSYEQY
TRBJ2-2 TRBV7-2 ASSFRGPGELF
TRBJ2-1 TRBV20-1 SARDLSRDRGVSLKNEQF
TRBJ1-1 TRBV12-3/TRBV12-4 ASRGQSHTEAF
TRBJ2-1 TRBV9 ASSPRQRNEQF